This T cell receptor beta chain was identified during a study of cytomegalovirus exposure and HLA in healthy donors. The PCR employed 60 Vbeta primers together with 13 Jbeta primers. Only in-frame clones appear in the TCRdb table, and some are missing; sequencing was by immunoSEQ multiplex PCR. The sample holds around 120,000 clones; roughly 80% are singletons and the top ten take around 3%. This sequence originates from a woman in her twenties or thirties in good health and CMV-seropositive. Sequenced material: PBMCs.

CDR3 nucleotides: TGTGCTAGTGGTTTGGGGGACAGGGAAACAGATACGCAGTATTTT. This codes for CASGLGDRETDTQYF. V usage is TRBV12-5 and J usage is TRBJ2-3; 9 bases are a match to TRBD1. Per germline, CDR1 LGHNT and CDR2 FRNRAP. The CDR3 spans 15 residues. J was trimmed by 3 bases and V by 1 base; bases with no gene match: 2.